These 13 T cell receptor beta chains were all obtained from the same sample, sequenced in a study of vaccination effects on CD4 cells after COVID-19. Using immunoSEQ multiplex PCR, the repertoire was profiled, and TCRdb retains in-frame clones only, with some absent. The profile shows about 45,000 clones, 72% of them singletons. These receptors lack a known antigen. Isolation of CD4+ T cells took place after 10 to 11 days of culture. The vaccine given was either BNT162b2 or mRNA-1273, in two doses. Sample: CD4+ T cells from PBMCs cultured without peptide, taken after COVID-19 vaccination. These receptors all come from a human donor who received a COVID-19 vaccine.

The chain couples TRBV7-8 to TRBJ2-1; 9 bases are a match to TRBD2. CDR1 is SGHVS and CDR2 is FQNEAQ in the germline V gene. V was pared by 2 bases and J by 4 bases, with 12 bases of the junction left unmatched. CDR3 size: 18 residues. The CDR3 region is CASSLWLAGLGGYNEQFF. As DNA, the CDR3 is TGTGCCAGCAGCTTATGGCTAGCGGGGTTGGGTGGGTACAATGAGCAGTTCTTC.

This chain joins TRBV2 and TRBJ1-5; D gene unclear. This CDR3 spans 15 amino acids. Germline CDR1 reads SNHLY; CDR2 reads FYNNEI. V was shortened by 3 bases and J by 0 bases, with 9 bases between the two germline ends. The DNA for the CDR3 is TGTGCCAGCAGTGAGGTTGGGGTTAGCAATCAGCCCCAGCATTTT. This translates into CASSEVGVSNQPQHF.

The J gene is TRBJ1-6, the V gene TRBV29-1, with D tentatively TRBD1 (5 bases). Trimming pared 5 bases from V and 0 bases from J, leaving 8 bases between. Per germline, CDR1 SQVTM and CDR2 ANQGSEA. The length of the CDR3 is 14 residues. In DNA form, the CDR3 reads TGCAGCGTTCGACAGAGCTCCTATAATTCACCCCTCCACTTT. Protein sequence: CSVRQSSYNSPLHF.

The V and J genes are TRBV15 and TRBJ1-1; no clear D gene. The V and J ends lost 0 bases and 0 bases respectively, with 8 bases between them. This CDR3 has 15 residues. CDR1 and CDR2 (germline): LNHNV, YYDKDF (reference sequence). CDR3 sequence (DNA): TGTGCCACCAGCAGAGATGGTTCCGTGAACACTGAAGCTTTCTTT. Its translation is CATSRDGSVNTEAFF. Complete variable domain (other parts from reference TRBV15 and TRBJ1-1): DAMVIQNPRYQVTQFGKPVTLSCSQTLNHNVMYWYQQKSSQAPKLLFHYYDKDFNNEADTPDNFQSRRPNTSFCFLDIRSPGLGDTAMYLCATSRDGSVNTEAFFGQGTRLTVV.

A remark on this clone: The identical CDR3 is also encoded by other nucleotide sequences in the sample. The J gene is TRBJ1-1, the V gene TRBV5-1; 10 nucleotides line up with TRBD1. Germline V lookup: CDR1 SGHRS, CDR2 YFSETQ. The V segment lost 3 bases and the J segment 5 bases; nucleotides outside the gene matches: 4. There are 14 residues in the CDR3. The CDR3 here is CASSYRDRGTEAFF. The CDR3 DNA sequence: TGCGCCAGCAGCTACCGGGACAGGGGAACTGAAGCTTTCTTT.

This clone was detected only once. The gene calls are TRBV10-3 and TRBJ1-5; 8 nucleotides match TRBD1. The trim removed 10 bases at V and 0 bases at J, leaving 14 bases unmatched. The CDR3 is 17 residues long. Germline V lookup: CDR1 ENHRY, CDR2 SYGVKD. The CDR3 coding sequence is TGTGCCACCTCCCCGGGGTCGACAGGGGCTAGCAATCAGCCCCAGCATTTT. It translates to CATSPGSTGASNQPQHF.

V is TRBV3-1 (or the pseudogene TRBV3-2) and J is TRBJ1-3; possibly TRBD1 for D (6 bases). Trimming pared 5 bases from V and 4 bases from J, leaving 18 bases between. This CDR3 comprises 16 residues. The V gene's germline CDR1 is LGHDT and CDR2 YNNKEL (reference sequence). The CDR3 is CASSFIGQGTGNTIYF. CDR3 bases: TGTGCCAGCAGCTTTATTGGGCAGGGGACCGGAAACACCATATATTTT.

The chain combines TRBV21-1 with TRBJ2-7; TRBD2 is the table's D call and was not checked against the DNA. TRBV21-1 is given as a pseudogene. This CDR3 is 17 amino acids long. The CDR3 reads CASSTGLPRRRVYEQYF. CDR3 in DNA: TGTGCCAGCAGCACGGGACTCCCCCGGAGGAGGGTCTACGAGCAGTACTTC.

V is TRBV2 and J is TRBJ2-5; TRBD2 matches at 15 bases. The CDR3 is 16 amino acids. Unmatched junction bases numbered 5, after V lost 4 bases and J lost 5 bases. Germline V gene data show CDR1 as SNHLY and CDR2 as FYNNEI. The CDR3 sequence is CASSAFGTSGGETQYF. The CDR3 coding sequence is TGTGCCAGCAGTGCCTTTGGGACTAGCGGGGGGGAGACCCAGTACTTC.

The chain is built from TRBV10-1 and TRBJ2-7; D perhaps matches TRBD1 (5 bases). V was clipped by 0 bases and J by 3 bases, with 9 bases between them. The CDR3 is 14 residues long. Germline lookup yields CDR1 WNHNN and CDR2 SYGVQD (reference sequence). The CDR3 DNA follows: TGCGCCAGCAGTGAGTCGACAGCCAACTACGAGCAGTACTTC. Translating gives CASSESTANYEQYF.

The gene calls are TRBV10-1 and TRBJ2-7, with D unresolved. Germline-derived CDR1 and CDR2 are WNHNN and SYGVQD (reference sequence). With 3 bases removed from V and 5 bases from J, the gap between germline ends came to 8 bases. This CDR3 has 12 amino acids. The CDR3 DNA follows: TGCGCCAGCAGTGACCAACGCCACGAGCAGTACTTC. Residues: CASSDQRHEQYF.

CDR3 region: CASSTQGLYNEQFF. The CDR3 DNA is TGCGCCAGCAGCACCCAGGGACTTTACAATGAGCAGTTCTTC. The V gene is TRBV5-1, the J gene TRBJ2-1; tentatively, D is TRBD2 (6 bases). Germline-derived CDR1 and CDR2 are SGHRS and YFSETQ. There are 14 residues in the CDR3. With 4 bases removed from V and 4 bases from J, the gap between germline ends came to 12 bases.

There are a few counts of this clone. The chain couples TRBV2 to TRBJ1-6; D might be TRBD1 (5 bases). V was trimmed by 7 bases and J by 7 bases, leaving 17 bases between them. Per the germline V gene, CDR1 is SNHLY and CDR2 is FYNNEI. The CDR3 totals 15 residues. The CDR3 loop reads CASTWGDPANSPLHF. The CDR3 DNA sequence: TGTGCCAGCACCTGGGGGGACCCCGCCAATTCACCCCTCCACTTT. Full variable domain (missing parts from reference TRBV2 and TRBJ1-6): EPEVTQTPSHQVTQMGQEVILRCVPISNHLYFYWYRQILGQKVEFLVSFYNNEISEKSEIFDDQFSVERPDGSNFTLKIRSTKLEDSAMYFCASTWGDPANSPLHFGNGTRLTVT.